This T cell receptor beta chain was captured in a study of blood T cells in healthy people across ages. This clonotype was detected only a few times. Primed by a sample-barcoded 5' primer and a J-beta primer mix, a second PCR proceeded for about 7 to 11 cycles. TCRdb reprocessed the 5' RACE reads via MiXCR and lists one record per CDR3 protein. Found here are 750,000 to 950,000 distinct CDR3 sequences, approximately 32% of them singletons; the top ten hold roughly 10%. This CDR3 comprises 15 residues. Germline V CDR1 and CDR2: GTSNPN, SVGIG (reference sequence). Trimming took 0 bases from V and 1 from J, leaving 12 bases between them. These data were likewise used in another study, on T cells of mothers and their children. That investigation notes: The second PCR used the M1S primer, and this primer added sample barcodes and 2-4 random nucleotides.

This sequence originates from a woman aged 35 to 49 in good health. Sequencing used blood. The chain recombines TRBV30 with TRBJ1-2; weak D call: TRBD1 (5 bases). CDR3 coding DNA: TGTGCCTGGAGTGTACTCCGCGGGGGTAACTATGGCTACACCTTC. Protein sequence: CAWSVLRGGNYGYTF.